This T cell receptor (beta chain) was identified during a study of T-cell memory formation after mild COVID-19. V lost 4 bases and J 0 bases, leaving 10 bases between the germline ends. The CDR3 is made up of 15 amino acids. Germline V gene data show CDR1 as SGHTS and CDR2 as YDEGEE. TCRdb independently ran MiXCR on the 5' RACE reads; one entry per CDR3 protein. The data hold 250,000 to 300,000 distinct CDR3 sequences, with approximately 16% observed a single time. The gene calls are TRBV5-8 and TRBJ2-2, with D perhaps being TRBD1 or TRBD2 (5 bases each). The sequence derives from a man aged 18 to 35 who had mild COVID-19 (a few samples of this study predate the infection). Cell type and time point are not known. Sample: PBMCs or a T cell subset sorted from them (not recorded which). DNA of the CDR3: TGTGCCAGCAGCGGGACCGACCCGAACACCGGGGAGCTGTTTTTT. Its protein product is CASSGTDPNTGELFF.